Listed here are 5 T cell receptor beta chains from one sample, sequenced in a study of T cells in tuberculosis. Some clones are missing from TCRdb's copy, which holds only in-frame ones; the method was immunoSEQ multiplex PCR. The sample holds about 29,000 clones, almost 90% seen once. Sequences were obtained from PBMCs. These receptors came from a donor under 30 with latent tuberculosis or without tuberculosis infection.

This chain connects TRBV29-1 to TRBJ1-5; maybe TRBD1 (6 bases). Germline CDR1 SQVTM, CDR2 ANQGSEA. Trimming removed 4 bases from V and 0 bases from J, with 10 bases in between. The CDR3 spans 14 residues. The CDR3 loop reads CSVGGGPSNQPQHF. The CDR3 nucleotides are TGCAGCGTTGGGGGGGGCCCTAGCAATCAGCCCCAGCATTTT.

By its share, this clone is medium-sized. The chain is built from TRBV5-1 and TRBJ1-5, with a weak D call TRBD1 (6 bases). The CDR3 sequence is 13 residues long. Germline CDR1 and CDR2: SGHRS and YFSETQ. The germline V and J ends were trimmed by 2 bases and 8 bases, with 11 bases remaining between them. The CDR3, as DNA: TGCGCCAGCAGCTTAGGGGGAGGGGAGCCCCAGCATTTT. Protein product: CASSLGGGEPQHF.

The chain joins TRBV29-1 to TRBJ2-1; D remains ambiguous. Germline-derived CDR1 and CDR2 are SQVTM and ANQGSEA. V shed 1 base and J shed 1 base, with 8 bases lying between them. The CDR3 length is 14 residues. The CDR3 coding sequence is TGCAGCGTTGAAGGGGCTGGGTCCTACAATGAGCAGTTCTTC. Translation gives CSVEGAGSYNEQFF.

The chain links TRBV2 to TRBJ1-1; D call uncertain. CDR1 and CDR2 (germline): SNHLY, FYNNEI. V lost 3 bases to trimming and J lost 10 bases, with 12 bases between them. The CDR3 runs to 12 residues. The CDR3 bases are TGTGCCAGCAGTGAGAGGCGGCAAGGAGCTTTCTTT. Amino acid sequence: CASSERRQGAFF.

CDR3 sequence: CASSLAQNYGYTF. The CDR3 region has the DNA TGTGCCAGCAGCTTAGCACAGAACTATGGCTACACCTTC. This chain connects TRBV7-9 to TRBJ1-2; D remains ambiguous. Germline V gives CDR1 SEHNR, CDR2 FQNEAQ (reference sequence). V gave up 0 bases and J gave up 2 bases, with 4 bases separating them. The CDR3 length is 13 residues.